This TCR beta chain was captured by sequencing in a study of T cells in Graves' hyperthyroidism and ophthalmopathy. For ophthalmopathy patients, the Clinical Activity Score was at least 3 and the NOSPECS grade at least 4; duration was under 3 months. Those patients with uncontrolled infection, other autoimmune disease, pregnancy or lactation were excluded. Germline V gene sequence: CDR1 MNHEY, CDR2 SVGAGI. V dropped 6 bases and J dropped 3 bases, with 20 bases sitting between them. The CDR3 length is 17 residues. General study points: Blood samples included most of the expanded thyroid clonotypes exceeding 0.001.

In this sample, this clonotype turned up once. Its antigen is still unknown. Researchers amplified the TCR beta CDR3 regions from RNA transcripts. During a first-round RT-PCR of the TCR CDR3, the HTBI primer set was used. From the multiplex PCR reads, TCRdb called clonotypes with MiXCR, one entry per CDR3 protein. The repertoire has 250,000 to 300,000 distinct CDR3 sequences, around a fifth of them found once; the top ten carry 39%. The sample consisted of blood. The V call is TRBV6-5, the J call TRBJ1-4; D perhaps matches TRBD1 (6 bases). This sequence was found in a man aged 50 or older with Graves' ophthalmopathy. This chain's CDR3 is CASRSARTGTSNEKLFF. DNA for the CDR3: TGTGCCAGCAGGTCCGCGAGAACCGGGACATCTAATGAAAAACTGTTTTTT.